This T cell receptor (beta chain) was identified during a study of Ad26.COV2.S vaccination and SARS-CoV-2 variants. Whole-study context: A COV1001 Ad26.COV2.S trial-arm participant provided the sample.

Assay: immunoSEQ multiplex PCR; the TCRdb copy retains only in-frame clones and omits some. The sample carries more than 300,000 clones, around 89% recorded once. The CDR3 is 15 residues long. V was clipped by 0 bases and J by 6 bases, with 9 bases between them. Germline V lookup: CDR1 MNHEY, CDR2 SMNVEV (reference sequence). Treatment noted: around 19 received Ad26.COV2.S at low or high dose, single or two shots; roughly five received placebo; per-sample allocation not given. Sampling was done on day 63 after the first vaccine or placebo injection. The chain links TRBV27 to TRBJ1-6, with a tentative D call TRBD1 (5 bases). This sequence originates from a person aged 18-65 years who received the Ad26.COV2.S COVID-19 vaccine or a placebo. Sequenced material: peripheral blood, taken in a trial of Ad26.COV2.S vaccine versus placebo. Here the CDR3 DNA reads TGTGCCAGCAGTTTATCGGGGGTTGGTAATTCACCCCTCCACTTT. Residues: CASSLSGVGNSPLHF.